The subject of this entry is one T cell receptor (beta chain). As handled by the study authors: Estimated nucleated cell counts came from reference gene primer amplification. Generated by immunoSEQ multiplex PCR, the TCRdb table keeps only in-frame clones and is missing some. V, J and clone size were drawn from that table, and D and trimming were deduced from the DNA. The table includes fewer than 500,000 clones, roughly 87% detected once. Participants spanned ages about 18 to 100 years and resided in about two dozen US areas. Two negative PCRs, clearance, or symptom resolution had been documented for recovered Cohort 3 donors. These data are taken from a study of blood T cell repertoires in COVID-19. Overall study: From T cells, B-cell-depleted T cells, or PBMCs came the material, which was cDNA or gDNA.

The CDR3 contains 14 residues. CDR1 and CDR2 from the germline V gene are MGHDK and SYGVNS. The V gene lost 4 bases and the J gene lost 3 bases, with 10 bases spanning the gap. Material: PBMCs or T cells enriched from blood (not recorded which). The rearrangement links TRBV25-1 to TRBJ2-1; possibly TRBD2 for D (6 bases). The sequence was collected from a woman younger than 35 who had recovered from COVID-19. CDR3 DNA: TGTGCCAGCAGTGCTCGGGGACTCTACAATGAGCAGTTCTTC. As protein: CASSARGLYNEQFF. Together with reference TRBV25-1 and TRBJ2-1, the CDR3 gives the full variable domain: EADIYQTPRYLVIGTGKKITLECSQTMGHDKMYWYQQDPGMELHLIHYSYGVNSTEKGDLSSESTVSRIRTEHFPLTLESARPSHTSQYLCASSARGLYNEQFFGPGTRLTVL.